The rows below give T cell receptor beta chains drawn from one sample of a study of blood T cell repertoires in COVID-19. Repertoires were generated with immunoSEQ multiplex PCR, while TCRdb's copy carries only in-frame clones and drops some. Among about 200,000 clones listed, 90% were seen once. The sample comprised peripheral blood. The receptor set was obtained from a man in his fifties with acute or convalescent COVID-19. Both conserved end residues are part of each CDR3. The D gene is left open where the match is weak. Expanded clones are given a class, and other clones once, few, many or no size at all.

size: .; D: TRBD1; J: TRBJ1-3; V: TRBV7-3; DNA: TGTGCCAGCAGCTCGGGACAGGGAAGAAACACCATATATTTT; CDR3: CASSSGQGRNTIYF
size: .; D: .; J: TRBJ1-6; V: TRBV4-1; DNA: TGCGCCAGCAGCCCCTATATATTAACAGGGACCGGATTTAGCTCCTATAATTCACCCCTCCACTTT; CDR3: CASSPYILTGTGFSSYNSPLHF
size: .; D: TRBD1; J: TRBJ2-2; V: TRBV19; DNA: TGTGCCAGTAGTCCGGGACAGGCGAACACCGGGGAGCTGTTTTTT; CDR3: CASSPGQANTGELFF
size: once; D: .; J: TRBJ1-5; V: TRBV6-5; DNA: TGTGCCAGCAGAGCAGGGTTCGGGCAGCCCCAGCATTTT; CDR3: CASRAGFGQPQHF
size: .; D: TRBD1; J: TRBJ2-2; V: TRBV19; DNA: TGTGCCAGTAGTCTGACAGGGGCCACCGGGGAGCTGTTTTTT; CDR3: CASSLTGATGELFF
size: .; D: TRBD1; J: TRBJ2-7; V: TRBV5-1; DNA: TGCGCCAGCAGCAACTCGGGACAGGGGGAACCCTACGAGCAGTACTTC; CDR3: CASSNSGQGEPYEQYF
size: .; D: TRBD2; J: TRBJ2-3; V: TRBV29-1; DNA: TGCAGCGTGACTAGCGGGACAGATACGCAGTATTTT; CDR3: CSVTSGTDTQYF
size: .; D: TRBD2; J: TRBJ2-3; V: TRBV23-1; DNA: TGCGCCAGCAGTCAGATCCAGCGGGAGTGGATCACAGATACGCAGTATTTT; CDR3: CASSQIQREWITDTQYF
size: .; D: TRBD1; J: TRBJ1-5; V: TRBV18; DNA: TGTGCCAGCTCACCACAACAGGGGAATCAGCCCCAGCATTTT; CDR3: CASSPQQGNQPQHF
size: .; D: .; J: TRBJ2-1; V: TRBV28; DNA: TGTGCCAGCAGCATAGCCAGGGCTGAGCAGTTCTTC; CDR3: CASSIARAEQFF
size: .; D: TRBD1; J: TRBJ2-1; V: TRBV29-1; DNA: TGCAGCGTTGCGGGGACAGGGATAGAATGGAATGAGCAGTTCTTC; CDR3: CSVAGTGIEWNEQFF
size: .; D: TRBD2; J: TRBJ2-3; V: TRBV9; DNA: TGTGCCAGCAGCGTAGGAGTGGGACTAGCGAGCACAGATACGCAGTATTTT; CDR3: CASSVGVGLASTDTQYF
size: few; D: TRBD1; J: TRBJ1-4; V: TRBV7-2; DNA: TGTGCCAGCAGCTCGGACAGGTTCCCCGAAAAACTGTTTTTT; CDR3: CASSSDRFPEKLFF
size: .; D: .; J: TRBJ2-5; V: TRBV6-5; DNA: TGTGCCAGCAGTTTGACTAAGAGGGAGACCCAGTACTTC; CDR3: CASSLTKRETQYF
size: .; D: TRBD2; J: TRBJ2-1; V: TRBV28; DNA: TGTGCCAGCAGTTTATTCAGCGGGGGAGTCTGGTTCTTC; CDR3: CASSLFSGGVWFF
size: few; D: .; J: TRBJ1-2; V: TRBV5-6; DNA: TGTGCCAGCAGCTCACCATATTCGGACAGTGGAAGGGGCTACACCTTC; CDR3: CASSSPYSDSGRGYTF
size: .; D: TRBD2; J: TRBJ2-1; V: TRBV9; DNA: TGTGCCAGCAGCGTAGAGGGTAGCGGGAGCGCCCTGGGGAATGAGCAGTTCTTC; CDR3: CASSVEGSGSALGNEQFF
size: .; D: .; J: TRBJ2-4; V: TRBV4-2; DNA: TGTGCCAGCAGCCACAGGGAAAACATTCAGTACTTC; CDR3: CASSHRENIQYF
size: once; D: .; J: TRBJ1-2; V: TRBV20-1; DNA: TGCAGTGCTAGTGGGGGGCGAGTGGGCTACACCTTC; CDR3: CSASGGRVGYTF